This T cell receptor beta chain was captured in a study of blood T cell repertoires in COVID-19. Profiling relied on immunoSEQ multiplex PCR, and the TCRdb table lists in-frame clones only, not all of them. This table has about 500,000 clones, approximately 89% appearing once. The length of the CDR3 is 15 residues. V lost 7 bases and J lost 0; bases outside the gene matches: 8. CDR1 is MNHEY and CDR2 is SVGAGI in the germline V gene. This clone was found a few times. This sequence originates from a man aged 18 to 35 with COVID-19, enrolled during active disease. Specimen: peripheral blood. V and J are TRBV6-5 and TRBJ1-2; 7 bases align to TRBD1. CDR3 coding DNA: TGTGCCAGCACCCTCGGGACAGCAGCTAACTATGGCTACACCTTC. This translates into CASTLGTAANYGYTF.